This TCR beta chain originates from a study of blood T cell repertoires in COVID-19. Study overall: Researchers got acute and convalescent COVID-19 samples from the United States, Italy and Spain. From T cells, B-cell-depleted T cells, or PBMCs came the material, which was cDNA or gDNA.

Seattle's enrolled individuals joined amid active infection and were then monitored longitudinally. About this clone itself: This CDR3 is also generated by other DNA sequences in the sample.

Per germline, CDR1 SQVTM and CDR2 ANQGSEA. The V end was cut by 0 bases, the J end by 0 bases, with 6 bases between. This CDR3 has 13 amino acids. In the original analysis: Amplification of reference gene primers was used by the study to estimate nucleated cell counts. Sequenced by immunoSEQ multiplex PCR; TCRdb stores in-frame clones only, minus some. That table supplies the V and J calls and clone size; D and trimming were determined from the DNA. The data hold 250,000 to 400,000 clones, with almost 90% observed a single time. V gene TRBV29-1 combines with J gene TRBJ2-7, with D unresolved. Sequenced sample: peripheral blood. This TCR came from a woman aged 30 to 39 with COVID-19, enrolled during active disease. The CDR3 DNA sequence: TGCAGCGTTGAAGATCTAGACTCCTACGAGCAGTACTTC. Translating gives CSVEDLDSYEQYF.